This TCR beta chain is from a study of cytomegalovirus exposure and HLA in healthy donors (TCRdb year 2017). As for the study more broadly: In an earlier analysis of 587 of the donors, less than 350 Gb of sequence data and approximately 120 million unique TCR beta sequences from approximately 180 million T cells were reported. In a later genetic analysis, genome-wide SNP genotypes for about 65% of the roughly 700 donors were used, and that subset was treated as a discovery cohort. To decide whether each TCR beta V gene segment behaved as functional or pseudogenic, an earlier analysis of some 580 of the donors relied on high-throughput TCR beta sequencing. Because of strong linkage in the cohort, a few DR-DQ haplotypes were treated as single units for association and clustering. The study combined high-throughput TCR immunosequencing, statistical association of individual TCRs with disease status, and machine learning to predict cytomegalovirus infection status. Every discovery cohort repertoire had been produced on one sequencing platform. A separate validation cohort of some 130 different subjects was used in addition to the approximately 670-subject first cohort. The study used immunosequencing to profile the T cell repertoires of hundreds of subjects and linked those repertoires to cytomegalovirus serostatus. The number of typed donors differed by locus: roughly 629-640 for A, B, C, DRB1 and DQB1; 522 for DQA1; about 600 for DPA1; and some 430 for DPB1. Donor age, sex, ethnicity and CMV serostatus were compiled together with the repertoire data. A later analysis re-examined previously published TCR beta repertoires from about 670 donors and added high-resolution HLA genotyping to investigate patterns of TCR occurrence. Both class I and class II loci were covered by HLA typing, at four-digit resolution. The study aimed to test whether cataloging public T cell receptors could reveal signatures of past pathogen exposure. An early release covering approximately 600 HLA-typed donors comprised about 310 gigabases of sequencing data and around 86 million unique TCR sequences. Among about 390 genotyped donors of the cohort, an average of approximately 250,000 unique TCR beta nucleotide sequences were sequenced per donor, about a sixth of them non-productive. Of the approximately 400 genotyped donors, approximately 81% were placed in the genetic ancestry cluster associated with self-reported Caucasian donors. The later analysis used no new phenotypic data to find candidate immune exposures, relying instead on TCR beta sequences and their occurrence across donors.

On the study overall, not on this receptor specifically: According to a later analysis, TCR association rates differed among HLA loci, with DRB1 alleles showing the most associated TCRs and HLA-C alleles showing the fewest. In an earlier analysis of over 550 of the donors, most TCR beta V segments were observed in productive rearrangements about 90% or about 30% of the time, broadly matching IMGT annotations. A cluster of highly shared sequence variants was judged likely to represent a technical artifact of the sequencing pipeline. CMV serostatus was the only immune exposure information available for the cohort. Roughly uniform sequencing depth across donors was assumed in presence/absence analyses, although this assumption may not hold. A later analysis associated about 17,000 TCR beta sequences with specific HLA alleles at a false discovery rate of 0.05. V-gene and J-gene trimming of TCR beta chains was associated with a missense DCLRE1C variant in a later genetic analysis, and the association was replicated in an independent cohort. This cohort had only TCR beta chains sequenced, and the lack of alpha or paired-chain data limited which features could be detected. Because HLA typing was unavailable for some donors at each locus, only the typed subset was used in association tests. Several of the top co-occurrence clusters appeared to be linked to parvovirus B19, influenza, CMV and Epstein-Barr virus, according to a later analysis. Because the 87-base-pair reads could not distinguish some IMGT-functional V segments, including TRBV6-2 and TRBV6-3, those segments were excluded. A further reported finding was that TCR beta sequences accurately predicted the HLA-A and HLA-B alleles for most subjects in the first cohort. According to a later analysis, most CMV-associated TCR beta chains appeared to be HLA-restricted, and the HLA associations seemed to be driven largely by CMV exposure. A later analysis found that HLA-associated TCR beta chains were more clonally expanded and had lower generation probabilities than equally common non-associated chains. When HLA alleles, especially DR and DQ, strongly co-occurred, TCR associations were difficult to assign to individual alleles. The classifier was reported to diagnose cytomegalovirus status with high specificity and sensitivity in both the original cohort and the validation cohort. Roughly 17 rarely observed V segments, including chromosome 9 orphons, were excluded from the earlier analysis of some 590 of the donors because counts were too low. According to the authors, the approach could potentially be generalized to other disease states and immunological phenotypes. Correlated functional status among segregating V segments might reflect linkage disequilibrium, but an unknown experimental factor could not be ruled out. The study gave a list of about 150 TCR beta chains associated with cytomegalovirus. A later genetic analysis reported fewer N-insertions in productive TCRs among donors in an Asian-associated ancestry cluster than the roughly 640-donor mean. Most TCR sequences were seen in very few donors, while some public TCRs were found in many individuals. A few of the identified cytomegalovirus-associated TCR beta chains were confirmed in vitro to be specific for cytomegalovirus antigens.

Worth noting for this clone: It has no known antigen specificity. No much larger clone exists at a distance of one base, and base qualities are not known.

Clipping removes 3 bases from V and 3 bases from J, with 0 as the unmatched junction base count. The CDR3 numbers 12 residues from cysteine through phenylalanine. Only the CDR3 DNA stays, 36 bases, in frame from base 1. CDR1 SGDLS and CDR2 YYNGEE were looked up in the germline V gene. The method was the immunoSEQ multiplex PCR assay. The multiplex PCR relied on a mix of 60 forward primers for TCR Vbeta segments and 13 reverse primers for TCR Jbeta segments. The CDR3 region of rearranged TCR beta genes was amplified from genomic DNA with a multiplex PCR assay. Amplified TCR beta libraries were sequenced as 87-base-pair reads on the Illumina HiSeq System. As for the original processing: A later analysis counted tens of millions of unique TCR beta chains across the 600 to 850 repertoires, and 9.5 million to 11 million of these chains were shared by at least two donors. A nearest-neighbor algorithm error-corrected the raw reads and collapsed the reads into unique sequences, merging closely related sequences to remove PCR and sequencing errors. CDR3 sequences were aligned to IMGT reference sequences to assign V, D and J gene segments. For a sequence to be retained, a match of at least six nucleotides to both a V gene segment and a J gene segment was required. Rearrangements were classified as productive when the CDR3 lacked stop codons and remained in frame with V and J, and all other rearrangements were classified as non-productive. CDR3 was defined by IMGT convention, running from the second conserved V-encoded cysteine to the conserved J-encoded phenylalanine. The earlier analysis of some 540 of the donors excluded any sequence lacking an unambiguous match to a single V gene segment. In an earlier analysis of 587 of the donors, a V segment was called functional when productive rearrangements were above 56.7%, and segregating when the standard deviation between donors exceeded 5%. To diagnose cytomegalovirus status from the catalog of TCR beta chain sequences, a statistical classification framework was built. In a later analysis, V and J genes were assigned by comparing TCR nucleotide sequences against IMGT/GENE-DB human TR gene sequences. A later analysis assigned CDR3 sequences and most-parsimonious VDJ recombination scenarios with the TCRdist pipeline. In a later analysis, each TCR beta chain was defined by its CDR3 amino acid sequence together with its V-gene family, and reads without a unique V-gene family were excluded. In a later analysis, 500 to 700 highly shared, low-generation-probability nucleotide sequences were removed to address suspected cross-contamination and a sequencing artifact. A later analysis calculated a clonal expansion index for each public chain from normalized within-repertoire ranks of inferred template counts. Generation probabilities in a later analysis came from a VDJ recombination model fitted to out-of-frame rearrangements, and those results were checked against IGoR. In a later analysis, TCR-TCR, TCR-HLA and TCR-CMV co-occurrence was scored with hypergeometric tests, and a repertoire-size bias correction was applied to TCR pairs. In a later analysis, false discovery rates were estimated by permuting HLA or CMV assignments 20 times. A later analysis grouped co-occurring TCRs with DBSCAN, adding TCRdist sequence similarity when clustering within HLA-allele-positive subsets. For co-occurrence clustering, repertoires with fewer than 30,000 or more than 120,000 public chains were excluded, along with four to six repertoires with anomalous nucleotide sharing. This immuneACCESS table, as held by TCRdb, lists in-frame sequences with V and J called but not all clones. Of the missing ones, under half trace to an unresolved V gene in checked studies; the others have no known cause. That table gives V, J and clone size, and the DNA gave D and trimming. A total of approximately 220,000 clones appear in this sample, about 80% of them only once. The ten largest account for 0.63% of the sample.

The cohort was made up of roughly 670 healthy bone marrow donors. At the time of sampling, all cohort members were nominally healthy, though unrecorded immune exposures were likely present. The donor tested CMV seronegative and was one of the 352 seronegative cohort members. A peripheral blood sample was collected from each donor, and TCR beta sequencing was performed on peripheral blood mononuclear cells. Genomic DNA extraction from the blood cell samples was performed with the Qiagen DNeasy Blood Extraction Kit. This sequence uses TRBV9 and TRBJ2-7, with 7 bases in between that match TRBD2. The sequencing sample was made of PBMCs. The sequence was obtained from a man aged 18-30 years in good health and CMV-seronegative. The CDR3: CASSGGGYEQYF. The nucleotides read TGTGCCAGCAGCGGGGGGGGCTACGAGCAGTACTTC.